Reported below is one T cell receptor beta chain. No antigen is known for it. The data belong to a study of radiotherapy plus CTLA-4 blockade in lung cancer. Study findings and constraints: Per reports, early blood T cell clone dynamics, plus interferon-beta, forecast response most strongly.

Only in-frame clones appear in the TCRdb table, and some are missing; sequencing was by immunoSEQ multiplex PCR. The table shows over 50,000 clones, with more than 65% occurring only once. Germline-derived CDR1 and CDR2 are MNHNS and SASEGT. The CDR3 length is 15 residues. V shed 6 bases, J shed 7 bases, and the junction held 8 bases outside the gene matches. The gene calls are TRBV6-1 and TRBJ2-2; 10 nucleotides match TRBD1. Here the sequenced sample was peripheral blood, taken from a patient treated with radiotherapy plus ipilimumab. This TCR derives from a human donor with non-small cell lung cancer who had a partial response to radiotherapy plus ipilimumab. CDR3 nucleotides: TGTGCCAGCAGCTCCGGGACAGGGGCGGGCGGGGAGCTGTTTTTT. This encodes CASSSGTGAGGELFF.